This T cell receptor beta chain comes out of a study of T cell responses to AZD1222 COVID-19 vaccine. Of note for this clone: What it binds is not known.

Findings and limits, study-wide: Researchers took repertoire samples only after the peak T cell response had come. Among those given AZD1222, only six were seropositive at baseline.

The method was immunoSEQ multiplex PCR; TCRdb's version includes in-frame clones alone and lacks a portion of them. The sample yields roughly 70,000 clones, around four fifths seen once. V was trimmed by 0 bases and J by 6 bases, leaving 3 bases between them. The CDR3 is 12 amino acids. Per germline, CDR1 SGHRS and CDR2 YFSETQ. The rearrangement uses TRBV5-1 and TRBJ2-2; no clear D gene. The sample here was peripheral blood, taken 28 days after the second AZD1222 dose. The sequence derives from an adult who received the AZD1222 COVID-19 vaccine. CDR3 sequence: CASSLVPGELFF. CDR3 bases: TGCGCCAGCAGCTTGGTTCCCGGGGAGCTGTTTTTT. Full variable domain (missing parts from reference TRBV5-1 and TRBJ2-2): KAGVTQTPRYLIKTRGQQVTLSCSPISGHRSVSWYQQTPGQGLQFLFEYFSETQRNKGNFPGRFSGRQFSNSRSEMNVSTLELGDSALYLCASSLVPGELFFGEGSRLTVL.